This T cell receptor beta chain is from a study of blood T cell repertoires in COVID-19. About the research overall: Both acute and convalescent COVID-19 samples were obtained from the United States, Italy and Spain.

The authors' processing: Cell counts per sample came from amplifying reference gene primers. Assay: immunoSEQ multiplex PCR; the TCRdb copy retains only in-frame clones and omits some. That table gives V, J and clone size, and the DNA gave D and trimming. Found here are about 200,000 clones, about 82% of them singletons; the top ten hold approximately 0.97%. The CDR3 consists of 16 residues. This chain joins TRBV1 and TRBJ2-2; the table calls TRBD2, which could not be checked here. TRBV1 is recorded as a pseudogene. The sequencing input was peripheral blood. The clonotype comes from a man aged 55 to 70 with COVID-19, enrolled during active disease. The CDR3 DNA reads TGCACCAGCAGCAGCGGGACTAGCGGGGACACCGGGGAGCTGTTTTTT. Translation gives CTSSSGTSGDTGELFF.